This T cell receptor beta chain was documented in a study of T cell clonality in common variable immunodeficiency. This clone was detected ten times or more. Its cognate antigen is unknown. The read is 3 residues too short to cover the CDR3 end, so that end is filled in from the germline J gene. Sequencing used immunoSEQ multiplex PCR; TCRdb keeps in-frame clones, though not all of them. Captured here are approximately 44,000 clones, none seen once; the top ten comprise about 9.4%. Blood samples were heparinized, 5 to 8 ml per donor. This CDR3 region has 12 residues. V lost 4 bases and J 5 bases, leaving 8 bases between the germline ends. CDR1 SGHKS and CDR2 YYEKEE come from the germline V gene (reference sequence). Regarding the study as a whole: T cell subpopulation sequencing would be needed to explain CVID clonality.

Sequencing was performed on peripheral blood mononuclear cells. The receptor's source is a person between 18 and 75 years old in good health. This chain connects TRBV5-5 to TRBJ2-3; D uncertain. CDR3 amino acids: CASSQQLDTQYF. CDR3 DNA (partial): TGTGCCAGCAGCCAACAGCTAGATACG.